These T cell receptor beta chains were read from a single sample in a study of T cell clones after liver transplantation. Generated by immunoSEQ multiplex PCR, the TCRdb table keeps only in-frame clones and is missing some. The data contain more than 5,000 clones, 65% to 85% of them singletons. Sequencing was performed on CD8+ T cells from blood, taken before liver transplant. The receptors derive from a human donor who received a liver transplant. Each CDR3 is given with its conserved first and last residue. D genes are given only for firm matches. Clone size is given for some rows only: seen once, a few or many times, or a class if the clone is expanded.

clone size,V gene,J gene,D gene,CDR3 DNA,CDR3 protein
NA,TRBV5-1,TRBJ2-7,NA,TGCGCCAGCAGCTTGGGGCAGGGAGAGGTACCCTACGAGCAGTACTTC,CASSLGQGEVPYEQYF
NA,TRBV9,TRBJ1-1,NA,TGTGCCAGCAGCCCAGTCCCGGGGTCGAACACTGAAGCTTTCTTT,CASSPVPGSNTEAFF
NA,TRBV30,TRBJ1-4,NA,TGTGCCTGGATGAGGGGGGAAAAACTGTTTTTT,CAWMRGEKLFF
NA,TRBV4-1,TRBJ2-1,NA,TGCGCCAGCAGCCTTAGAGGACTTTCGTCATACAATGAGCAGTTCTTC,CASSLRGLSSYNEQFF
NA,TRBV19,TRBJ1-1,NA,TGTGCCAGCAACACAGCGGGTGAAGCTTTCTTT,CASNTAGEAFF
NA,TRBV5-1,TRBJ2-2,NA,TGCGCCAGCAGCTCGACCTCCGGGGAGCTGTTTTTT,CASSSTSGELFF
NA,TRBV19,TRBJ2-1,TRBD2,TGTGCCAGTAGCCAAACTAGCGGCTCCTACAATGAGCAGTTCTTC,CASSQTSGSYNEQFF
few,TRBV2,TRBJ2-7,NA,TGTGCCAGCAGTGACCGGACATCTACCTACGAGCAGTACTTC,CASSDRTSTYEQYF
NA,TRBV27,TRBJ2-3,NA,TGTGCCAGCAGTCCCAACGGAGATACGCAGTATTTT,CASSPNGDTQYF
NA,TRBV15,TRBJ2-1,NA,TGTGCCACCAGCGGGTTCCCCTACAATGAGCAGTTCTTC,CATSGFPYNEQFF
large,TRBV7-9,TRBJ2-1,TRBD2,TGTGCCAGCAGCTCCGCTAGCGGGGGCAATGAGCAGTTCTTC,CASSSASGGNEQFF
NA,TRBV27,TRBJ1-3,NA,TGTGCCAGCAGTTACTCAGGGTCTGGAAACACCATATATTTT,CASSYSGSGNTIYF
NA,TRBV11-2,TRBJ1-2,NA,TGTGCCAGCAGCTTGGGCGCGTTTGGGACAAGCAGTGGCTACACCTTC,CASSLGAFGTSSGYTF
NA,TRBV7-9,TRBJ2-7,NA,TGTGCCAGCAGCTTAGGAGGGTTACCCTACGAGCAGTACTTC,CASSLGGLPYEQYF
once,TRBV7-8,TRBJ2-3,NA,TGTGCCAGCAGCTTAGTTCTCGGGACGAGCACAGATACGCAGTATTTT,CASSLVLGTSTDTQYF
few,TRBV19,TRBJ2-5,TRBD2,TGTGCCAGTAGTGTGGCGGGGGGAGAGACCCAGTACTTC,CASSVAGGETQYF
once,TRBV28,TRBJ2-1,TRBD1,TGTGCCAGCAGTTTAAGATTATCCGGGACAGGGCGATTGGATGAGCAGTTCTTC,CASSLRLSGTGRLDEQFF
NA,TRBV4-1,TRBJ2-2,NA,TGCGCCAGCAGCCAAGTTATATCTACGAACACCGGGGAGCTGTTTTTT,CASSQVISTNTGELFF
NA,TRBV14,TRBJ1-1,NA,TGTGCCAGCAGCCCACCCCCCACACACGGCTTGACTGAAGCTTTCTTT,CASSPPPTHGLTEAFF
NA,TRBV9,TRBJ2-2,NA,TGTGCCAGCAGCCCGGACGTAACCGGGGAGCTGTTTTTT,CASSPDVTGELFF
NA,TRBV7-3,TRBJ2-1,TRBD2,TGTGCCAGCAGCTTGACCGGACTAGCGGGAGGTAATGAGCAGTTCTTC,CASSLTGLAGGNEQFF
once,TRBV4-1,TRBJ2-1,NA,TGCGCCAGCAGCCAAGTCCTGGACAATGAGCAGTTCTTC,CASSQVLDNEQFF
NA,TRBV9,TRBJ1-6,NA,TGTGCCAGCAGCGTCATAGAGGGAGACACGAAGAGTTCACCCCTCCACTTT,CASSVIEGDTKSSPLHF
NA,TRBV5-5,TRBJ2-1,NA,TGTGCCAGCAGCCTGGGGAACGGGATGTACAATGAGCAGTTCTTC,CASSLGNGMYNEQFF
NA,TRBV9,TRBJ2-4,NA,TGTGCCAGCAGCGTAGCTGGCGGCGGGACCAAAAACATTCAGTACTTC,CASSVAGGGTKNIQYF
NA,TRBV7-3,TRBJ1-1,NA,TGTGCCAGCAGCTTAATGAGTACGAACACTGAAGCTTTCTTT,CASSLMSTNTEAFF
NA,TRBV5-4,TRBJ2-7,TRBD1,TGTGCCAGCAGCTTGATGACAGGGGTTTACGAGCAGTACTTC,CASSLMTGVYEQYF
NA,TRBV5-4,TRBJ1-1,NA,TGTGCCCCACCCGGACGACGGGCTTTCTTT,CAPPGRRAFF
NA,TRBV12-5,TRBJ2-4,NA,TGTGCTAGTGCCCTGGGTGACAAAAACATTCAGTACTTC,CASALGDKNIQYF
NA,TRBV7-3,TRBJ2-1,TRBD2,TGTGCCAGCAGCATGGGGGGCCTAGCGGGCATCTCCTACAATGAGCAGTTCTTC,CASSMGGLAGISYNEQFF
NA,TRBV9,TRBJ2-2,NA,TGTGCCAGCAGCGGCAGTGTCGGCGGATTAAACACCGGGGAGCTGTTTTTT,CASSGSVGGLNTGELFF
NA,TRBV19,TRBJ2-5,TRBD1,TGTGCCAGTAGCATACAGCATTTCGGGACAGTAGGGTTGGAGACCCAGTACTTC,CASSIQHFGTVGLETQYF
NA,TRBV7-2,TRBJ2-1,TRBD2,TGTGCCAGCAGCCAAAACCCCGGGACTACCTACAATGAGCAGTTCTTC,CASSQNPGTTYNEQFF
NA,TRBV7-3,TRBJ1-1,NA,TGTGCCAGCAGCTTTTTGGGTGGGGGATCGGCTGAAGCTTTCTTT,CASSFLGGGSAEAFF
medium-sized,TRBV9,TRBJ1-2,TRBD1,TGTGCCAGCAGCGCTCGACAGGGGGGGAGCTATGGCTACACCTTC,CASSARQGGSYGYTF
few,TRBV19,TRBJ2-3,NA,TGTGCCAGTAGTATGGACTCGGACTATCTCCATACGCAGTATTTT,CASSMDSDYLHTQYF
NA,TRBV14,TRBJ2-5,TRBD2,TGTGCCAGCAGCCAATCCGGGACTAGGGTTTTTGAGACCCAGTACTTC,CASSQSGTRVFETQYF
NA,TRBV19,TRBJ2-4,NA,TGTGCCAGTATGTCCACTAGCAGTGGTTTTGCCAAAAACATTCAGTACTTC,CASMSTSSGFAKNIQYF
NA,TRBV6-5,TRBJ2-5,NA,TGTGCCAGCAGCTCTGGGAGGGGGGCCCAGACCCAGTACTTC,CASSSGRGAQTQYF
few,TRBV7-1,TRBJ2-1,NA,TGTGCCAGCAGTCGGAGCTCCTACAATGAGCAGTTCTTC,CASSRSSYNEQFF
few,TRBV7-4,TRBJ2-1,TRBD2,TGTGCCAGCAGCTTACGGGGGGTAGCGGGAGCAAATGAGCAGTTCTTC,CASSLRGVAGANEQFF
NA,TRBV6-1,TRBJ2-3,TRBD2,TGTGCCAGCAGTGAAGCGCGGGAGGCAGATACGCAGTATTTT,CASSEAREADTQYF
NA,TRBV5-3,TRBJ2-7,TRBD1,TGTGCCAGCAGCAACCGACAGGGTTCCTACGAGCAGTACTTC,CASSNRQGSYEQYF
NA,TRBV4-1,TRBJ2-2,NA,TGCGCCAGCAGCCAACTGGAACGGCACACCGGGGAGCTGTTTTTT,CASSQLERHTGELFF
NA,TRBV9,TRBJ2-7,NA,TGTGCCAGCAGCGTAAAAGTTCCGGGCGAGCAGTACTTC,CASSVKVPGEQYF
NA,TRBV4-1,TRBJ1-1,TRBD1,TGCGCCAGCAGCCAAGACCAGGGGGCTGTGAACACTGAAGCTTTCTTT,CASSQDQGAVNTEAFF